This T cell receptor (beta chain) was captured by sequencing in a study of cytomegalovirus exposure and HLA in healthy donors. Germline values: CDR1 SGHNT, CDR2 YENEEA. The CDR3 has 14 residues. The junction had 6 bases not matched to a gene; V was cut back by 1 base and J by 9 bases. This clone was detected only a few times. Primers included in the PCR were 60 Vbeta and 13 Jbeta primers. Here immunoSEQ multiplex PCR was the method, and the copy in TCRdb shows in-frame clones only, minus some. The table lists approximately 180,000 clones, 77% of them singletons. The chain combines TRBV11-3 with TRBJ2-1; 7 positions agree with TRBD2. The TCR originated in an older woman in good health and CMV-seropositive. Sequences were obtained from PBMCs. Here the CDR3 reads CASSLGTSRGEQFF. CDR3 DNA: TGTGCCAGCAGCTTAGGGACTAGTCGGGGTGAGCAGTTCTTC. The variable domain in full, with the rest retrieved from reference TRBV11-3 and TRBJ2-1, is EAGVVQSPRYKIIEKKQPVAFWCNPISGHNTLYWYLQNLGQGPELLIRYENEEAVDDSQLPKDRFSAERLKGVDSTLKIQPAELGDSAVYLCASSLGTSRGEQFFGPGTRLTVL.